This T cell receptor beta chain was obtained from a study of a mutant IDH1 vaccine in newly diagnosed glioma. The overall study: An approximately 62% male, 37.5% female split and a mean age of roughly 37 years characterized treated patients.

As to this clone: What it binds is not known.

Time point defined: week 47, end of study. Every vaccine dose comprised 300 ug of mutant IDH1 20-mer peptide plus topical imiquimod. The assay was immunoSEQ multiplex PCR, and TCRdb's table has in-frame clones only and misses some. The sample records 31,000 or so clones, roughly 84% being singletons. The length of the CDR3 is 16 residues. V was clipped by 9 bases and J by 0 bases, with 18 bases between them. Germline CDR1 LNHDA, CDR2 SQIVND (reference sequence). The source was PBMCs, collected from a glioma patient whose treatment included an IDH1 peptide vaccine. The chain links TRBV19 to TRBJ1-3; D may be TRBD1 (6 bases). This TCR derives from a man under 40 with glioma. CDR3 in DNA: TGTGCCAGCCAGGCCTCTACAGGGAGCTCTGGAAACACCATATATTTT. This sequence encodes CASQASTGSSGNTIYF.